This T cell receptor (beta chain) comes out of a study of tumor-infiltrating lymphocytes in localized non-small cell lung cancer. General study points: Higher tumor T cell infiltration than in uninvolved lung was supported by TCRbeta sequencing.

As concerns this clone: Its specificity is not known.

Libraries were prepared by immunoSEQ multiplex PCR; TCRdb keeps only in-frame clonotypes and omits some of them. The repertoire holds roughly 13,000 clones, more than 60% seen once, with about 4% in the top ten. This CDR3 contains 16 residues. Germline CDR1 reads LGHNT; CDR2 reads FRNRAP. V lost 2 bases, J lost 4 bases, and 15 bases lay in between. Sequencing used lung tumor tissue. V and J are TRBV12-5 and TRBJ1-5; possibly TRBD1 for D (5 bases). This receptor was obtained from a human donor with non-small cell lung cancer. Here the CDR3 reads CASGLPGTPENQPQHF. The CDR3 nucleotides are TGTGCTAGTGGTTTGCCCGGGACCCCGGAAAATCAGCCCCAGCATTTT.